This T cell receptor beta chain was captured by sequencing in a study of shared clonotypes between healthy human individuals. Caucasian adults living in Nashville, Tennessee, provided all samples. Division of CD4+ cells produced a CD45RA+ naive subset and a CD45RA-negative memory subset. V gave up 6 bases and J gave up 6 bases, with 18 bases separating them. CDR3 length: 14 amino acids. Germline V gene data show CDR1 as SNHLY and CDR2 as FYNNEI. As regards this clone: The antigen is unknown.

Study-wide findings and caveats: Of the naive CD4 clonotypes, approximately 5% were shared across several donors.

Using immunoSEQ multiplex PCR, the repertoire was profiled, and TCRdb retains in-frame clones only, with some absent. This table holds about 2.4 million clones, 93% found once. This sequence was found in a man aged 18-30 years in good health. Some clones in this sample may be carry-over from other donors' samples. Material for sequencing was naive CD4+ T cells from PBMCs. The subset here: CD45RA+ positively selected. V gene TRBV2 combines with J gene TRBJ2-7; TRBD1 or TRBD2 may be the D gene (5 bases each). CDR3 region: CASSGDGGAAEQYF. DNA of the CDR3: TGTGCCAGCAGCGGGGATGGTGGGGCGGCCGAGCAGTACTTC.